Here is one TCR beta chain with its context. What it recognizes is unknown. The CDR3 consists of 15 residues. Trimming cost V 5 bases and J 4 bases, with 17 bases left between them. In germline, CDR1 is SEHNR, CDR2 FQNEAQ (reference sequence). The record originates from a study of shared clonotypes between healthy human individuals. Looking at the study overall: The people who gave samples were a couple of women and a few men aged 18 to 49.

Assay: immunoSEQ multiplex PCR; the TCRdb copy retains only in-frame clones and omits some. Of about 690,000 clones listed, around 90% are singletons. Points from the study as a whole: Shared clonotypes across all four donors exceeded non-shared ones in generation probability.

The receptor's source is a man aged 18 to 29 in good health. Some clones in this sample may be carry-over from other donors' samples. The V call is TRBV7-9, the J call TRBJ1-2, with TRBD1 as a possible D gene (5 bases). The sample consisted of memory CD8+ T cells from PBMCs. Subset here: CD45RO+ cells pooled with CCR7-negative TemRA cells. DNA of the CDR3: TGTGCCAGCAGCCCGAAAGGGCGGGACCCCTATGGCTACACCTTC. Protein sequence: CASSPKGRDPYGYTF.